The rows below give T cell receptor beta chains drawn from one sample of a study of CD4 T cells in relation to SARS-CoV-2 and coronaviruses. Repertoires were generated with immunoSEQ multiplex PCR, while TCRdb's copy carries only in-frame clones and drops some. The data hold around 69,000 clones, with 94% observed a single time. Sample: naive CD4+ T cells from PBMCs. Source of these receptors: a human donor in good health. CDR3s include the opening cysteine and the closing phenylalanine or tryptophan.

J gene	V gene	CDR3 length	CDR3 protein
TRBJ2-7	TRBV7-2	19	CASSLAGIVQGAFLYEQYF
TRBJ2-1	TRBV5-4	16	CASSLDPAGDRGEQFF
TRBJ2-7	TRBV27	15	CASSPLTSGYLKQYF
TRBJ1-1	TRBV18	15	CASSLDGGANTEAFF
TRBJ2-1	TRBV28	15	CASSLTGRSTNEQFF
TRBJ2-1	TRBV6-6	15	CASSYSIRGPGEQFF
TRBJ2-3	TRBV6-5	13	CASGGTGENTQYF
TRBJ2-3	TRBV18	15	CASLRTGGGTDTQYF
TRBJ1-6	TRBV28	15	CASSSTQIYNSPLHF
TRBJ2-1	TRBV5-1	15	CASSLTSGSGNEQFF
TRBJ2-1	TRBV5-1	13	CASSWDINNEQFF
TRBJ1-1	TRBV7-9	11	CASSGPGEAFF
TRBJ2-7	TRBV6-5	14	CASSYLGRTYEQYF
TRBJ2-5	TRBV2	14	CASTAQGVQETQYF
TRBJ2-3	TRBV7-9	14	CASSLGGTANTQYF
TRBJ2-3	TRBV7-2	16	CASSSRGAGDTDTQYF
TRBJ2-4	TRBV7-3	15	CASSLGGTSFDIQYF
TRBJ2-7	TRBV3-1/TRBV3-2	17	CASSQLSLGTAFYEQYF
TRBJ1-6	TRBV3-1/TRBV3-2	13	CASSQGHPSPLHF
TRBJ1-3	TRBV25-1	17	CASSEYGGNPSGNTIYF